This TCR beta chain came from a study of Graves' ophthalmopathy and Graves' hyperthyroidism. Overall study results and limits: Forecasting of ophthalmopathy progression by the model achieved nearly 71% sensitivity and roughly 75% specificity. Classification of ophthalmopathy versus stable hyperthyroidism by a 13-signature model yielded around 90% sensitivity and roughly 80% specificity. Thyroid clonotypes that were expanded above 0.001 frequency mostly also appeared in blood.

On this clonotype itself: Its antigen is not known.

Germline CDR1 and CDR2: PRHDT and FYEKMQ (reference sequence). Trimming shortened V by 2 bases and J by 6 bases, and 8 bases separated the two germline ends. The CDR3 covers 12 residues. RNA transcripts were the source from which TCR beta CDR3 regions were amplified. Second-round multiplex PCR came after a first-round RT-PCR that employed HTBI primers. TCRdb passed the multiplex PCR reads through MiXCR, listing each CDR3 protein once. The table lists hundreds of thousands of distinct CDR3 sequences, about 46% of them singletons. The specimen was peripheral blood. This chain uses TRBV13 with TRBJ2-7; D gene uncertain. This receptor was obtained from an adult man with Graves' ophthalmopathy. The CDR3 loop reads CASSLRSSEQYF. As DNA, the CDR3 is TGTGCCAGCAGCTTAAGGAGTAGCGAGCAGTACTTC.